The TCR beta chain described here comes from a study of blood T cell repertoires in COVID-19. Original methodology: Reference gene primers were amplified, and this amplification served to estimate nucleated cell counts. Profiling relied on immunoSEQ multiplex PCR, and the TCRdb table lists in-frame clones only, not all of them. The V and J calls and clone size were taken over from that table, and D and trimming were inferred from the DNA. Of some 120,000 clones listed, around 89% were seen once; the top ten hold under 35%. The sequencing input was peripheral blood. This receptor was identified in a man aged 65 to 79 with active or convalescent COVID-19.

This CDR3 is CASILTGSTDTQYF. The CDR3 DNA sequence: TGTGCCAGCATACTGACAGGAAGCACAGATACGCAGTATTTT. The V gene is TRBV2, the J gene TRBJ2-3; perhaps TRBD1 as D (6 bases). Germline CDR1 reads SNHLY; CDR2 reads FYNNEI. V was cut by 7 bases and J by 0 bases, with 11 bases left in between. The CDR3 length is 14 residues.